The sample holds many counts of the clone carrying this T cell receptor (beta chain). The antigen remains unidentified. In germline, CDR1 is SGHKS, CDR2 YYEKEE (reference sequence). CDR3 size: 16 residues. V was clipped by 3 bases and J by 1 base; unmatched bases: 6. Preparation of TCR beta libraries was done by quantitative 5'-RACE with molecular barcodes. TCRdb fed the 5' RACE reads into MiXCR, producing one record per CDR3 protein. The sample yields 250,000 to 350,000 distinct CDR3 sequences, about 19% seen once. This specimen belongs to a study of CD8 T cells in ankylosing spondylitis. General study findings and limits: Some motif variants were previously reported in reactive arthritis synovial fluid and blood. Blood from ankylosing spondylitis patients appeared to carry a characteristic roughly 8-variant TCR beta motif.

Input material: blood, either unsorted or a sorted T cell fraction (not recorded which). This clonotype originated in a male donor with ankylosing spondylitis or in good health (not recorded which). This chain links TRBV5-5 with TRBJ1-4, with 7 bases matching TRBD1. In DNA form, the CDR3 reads TGTGCCAGCAGCTCGCGGGCAGGGGGAACTAATGAAAAACTGTTTTTT. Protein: CASSSRAGGTNEKLFF. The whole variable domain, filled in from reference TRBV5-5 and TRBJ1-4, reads DAGVTQSPTHLIKTRGQQVTLRCSPISGHKSVSWYQQVLGQGPQFIFQYYEKEERGRGNFPDRFSARQFPNYSSELNVNALLLGDSALYLCASSSRAGGTNEKLFFGSGTQLSVL.